This is a list of T cell receptor beta chains from one sample in a study of OX40 agonist ivuxolimab in advanced cancers. The repertoire was sequenced with immunoSEQ multiplex PCR; TCRdb's copy has only in-frame clones and lacks some. This table holds about 20,000 clones, around 85% found once. Material: CD4+ or CD8+ T cells sorted from blood, obtained in a trial of the OX40 agonist ivuxolimab. These receptors originate from an adult with an advanced solid tumor such as melanoma, head and neck, liver or kidney cancer. CDR3s include the opening cysteine and the closing phenylalanine or tryptophan. The D gene is left open where the match is weak. For some rows the clone size is stated as once, few or many, or as a class when expanded; others skip it.

>TRBV30|few|TRBJ2-7|.
CAWNEISGAYEQYF
TGTGCCTGGAACGAGATTAGCGGAGCCTACGAGCAGTACTTC
>TRBV9|few|TRBJ2-1|.
CASSFSDSYNEQFF
TGTGCCAGCAGCTTTTCAGACTCCTACAATGAGCAGTTCTTC
>TRBV7-8|once|TRBJ2-6|TRBD2
CASIEREGNGVGSGANVLTF
TGTGCCAGCATCGAGAGGGAGGGGAACGGGGTGGGTTCTGGGGCCAACGTCCTGACTTTC
>TRBV14|few|TRBJ2-7|TRBD1
CASSHDRVKTYEQYF
TGTGCCAGCAGCCACGACAGGGTTAAGACCTACGAGCAGTACTTC
>TRBV27|.|TRBJ1-2|.
CASTRTAGYPYGYTF
TGTGCCAGCACCAGGACAGCTGGCTACCCATATGGCTACACCTTC
>TRBV6-5|.|TRBJ2-7|.
CASGASEQYF
TGTGCCAGCGGGGCTAGCGAGCAGTACTTC
>TRBV27|.|TRBJ2-7|.
CASSLGQRGEQYF
TGTGCCAGCAGTTTGGGGCAGCGAGGCGAGCAGTACTTC
>TRBV6-1|.|TRBJ2-1|TRBD1
CASSAGQGLYNEQFF
TGTGCCAGCAGTGCCGGACAGGGGCTCTACAATGAGCAGTTCTTC
>TRBV5-4|.|TRBJ2-7|.
CASSLGGPSYEQYF
TGTGCCAGCAGCTTGGGGGGCCCTTCCTACGAGCAGTACTTC
>TRBV5-4|.|TRBJ1-4|.
CAWRRGASNEKLFF
TGTGCGTGGAGGCGGGGGGCGTCTAATGAAAAACTGTTTTTT
>TRBV9|once|TRBJ2-3|TRBD2
CASSQSGDSTDTQYF
TGTGCCAGCAGCCAGAGCGGGGACAGCACAGATACGCAGTATTTT
>TRBV7-6|.|TRBJ2-7|TRBD2
CASSLLAGLNYEQYF
TGTGCCAGCAGCTTACTAGCGGGGTTGAACTACGAGCAGTACTTC
>TRBV27|.|TRBJ2-7|.
CASRRQFLGLSGEQYF
TGTGCCAGCAGGAGGCAGTTTTTGGGCCTAAGCGGGGAGCAGTACTTC
>TRBV28|.|TRBJ2-7|.
CASSRLDNFAREQYF
TGTGCCAGCAGTCGCCTTGACAACTTCGCTAGGGAGCAGTACTTC
>TRBV4-2|.|TRBJ2-7|TRBD2
CASSLALIAGGPEQYF
TGTGCCAGCAGCTTAGCGCTAATAGCGGGAGGGCCAGAGCAGTACTTC
>TRBV27|.|TRBJ2-1|.
CASSEGYEQFF
TGTGCCAGCAGTGAAGGATATGAGCAGTTCTTC
>TRBV2|.|TRBJ1-2|.
CASSPRQGYGYTF
TGTGCCAGCAGCCCCCGGCAGGGCTATGGCTACACCTTC
>TRBV27|.|TRBJ2-7|TRBD1
CASSLYRGNNEQYF
TGTGCCAGCAGTTTATACAGGGGTAACAACGAGCAGTACTTC
>TRBV9|.|TRBJ2-5|.
CASSVAGSGVETQYF
TGTGCCAGCAGCGTAGCCGGGTCCGGGGTGGAGACCCAGTACTTC
>TRBV2|.|TRBJ1-3|TRBD1
CASSEWWTGGNTIYF
TGTGCCAGCAGTGAATGGTGGACAGGGGGAAACACCATATATTTT
>TRBV27|.|TRBJ1-1|.
CASSFGKTTEAFF
TGTGCCAGCAGTTTCGGGAAGACAACTGAAGCTTTCTTT
>TRBV6-5|many|TRBJ2-7|TRBD1
CASSYSGTGRYEQYF
TGTGCCAGCAGTTACTCTGGGACAGGGAGGTACGAGCAGTACTTC
>TRBV11-2|.|TRBJ2-2|TRBD2
CASSDRRTSGSPGELFF
TGTGCCAGCAGCGACAGAAGGACTAGCGGGAGCCCCGGGGAGCTGTTTTTT
>TRBV14|.|TRBJ2-7|.
CASSPRFSYEQYF
TGTGCCAGCAGCCCCAGGTTCTCCTACGAGCAGTACTTC
>TRBV9|.|TRBJ2-7|.
CASSVEGAYEQYF
TGTGCCAGCAGCGTAGAGGGGGCCTACGAGCAGTACTTC
>TRBV6-6|once|TRBJ2-5|.
CASSRETEYQETQYF
TGTGCCAGCAGTAGAGAGACAGAGTACCAAGAGACCCAGTACTTC
>TRBV5-6|.|TRBJ2-7|.
CASSLDYEQYF
TGTGCCAGCAGCTTGGACTACGAGCAGTACTTC
>TRBV7-8|.|TRBJ2-1|.
CASSLVVMYSYNEQFF
TGTGCCAGCAGCTTAGTAGTAATGTACTCCTACAATGAGCAGTTCTTC
>TRBV27|.|TRBJ2-1|.
CASSLDGSASYNEQFF
TGTGCCAGCAGCTTAGATGGTAGCGCCTCCTACAATGAGCAGTTCTTC
>TRBV29-1|.|TRBJ1-2|TRBD1
CSVDRQGNYGYTF
TGCAGCGTTGATCGACAGGGCAACTATGGCTACACCTTC
>TRBV4-3|.|TRBJ2-4|TRBD2
CASSHLRAGGPPKNIQYF
TGCGCCAGCAGCCACCTGAGAGCGGGAGGGCCACCCAAAAACATTCAGTACTTC
>TRBV27|.|TRBJ2-7|.
CASSFVGTPYEQYF
TGTGCCAGCAGTTTTGTAGGGACACCCTACGAGCAGTACTTC
>TRBV19|.|TRBJ2-7|TRBD1
CASSRQGRYEQYF
TGTGCCAGTAGTCGACAGGGGCGCTACGAGCAGTACTTC
>TRBV7-6|many|TRBJ1-2|.
CASSPGGDAYGYTF
TGTGCCAGCAGCCCTGGGGGCGACGCCTATGGCTACACCTTC
>TRBV28|.|TRBJ1-5|.
CASTAMAGGDLPSNQPQHF
TGTGCCAGCACCGCTATGGCAGGTGGCGATCTGCCCTCCAATCAGCCCCAGCATTTT
>TRBV27|.|TRBJ2-7|TRBD1
CASRGTGGTMGQYF
TGTGCCAGCAGGGGGACAGGGGGGACTATGGGGCAGTACTTC
>TRBV13|few|TRBJ2-3|TRBD1
CASSLRLTGVADTQYF
TGTGCCAGCAGCTTAAGGTTGACAGGGGTCGCAGATACGCAGTATTTT
>TRBV6-5|.|TRBJ2-5|.
CASSRPSGTLETQYF
TGTGCCAGCAGCCGCCCCTCCGGGACCCTAGAGACCCAGTACTTC
>TRBV9|.|TRBJ1-3|.
CASSVWGQALNTIYF
TGTGCCAGCAGCGTGTGGGGGCAGGCTTTGAACACCATATATTTT
>TRBV9|once|TRBJ1-1|.
CASSPRGNFNTEAFF
TGTGCCAGCAGCCCGAGGGGCAACTTCAACACTGAAGCTTTCTTT
>TRBV7-3|.|TRBJ2-1|.
CASSQLSLADEQFF
TGTGCCAGCAGCCAGTTGTCCCTGGCTGATGAGCAGTTCTTC
>TRBV27|.|TRBJ2-7|.
CASSWGAWSYEQYF
TGTGCCAGCAGTTGGGGGGCATGGTCCTACGAGCAGTACTTC
>TRBV10-3|.|TRBJ2-1|.
CAINQGPDNEQFF
TGTGCCATCAACCAGGGGCCAGACAATGAGCAGTTCTTC
>TRBV7-8|.|TRBJ2-7|TRBD2
CASSLVWSSGKAGEQYF
TGTGCCAGCAGCTTAGTGTGGAGTAGCGGTAAAGCGGGGGAGCAGTACTTC